The rows below give T cell receptor beta chains drawn from one sample of a study of blood T cell repertoires in COVID-19. Clones were sequenced by immunoSEQ multiplex PCR, and TCRdb holds only the in-frame ones, with some missing. The sample yields approximately 200,000 clones, just under 90% seen once. Sequencing input: peripheral blood. The receptors derive from a man aged 55 to 70 who had recovered from COVID-19. CDR3s include the opening cysteine and the closing phenylalanine or tryptophan. A D gene is named only where the DNA matches it firmly. Some rows have no size entry. The others give once, few or many, or a class for an expanded clone.

D,V,size,J,CDR3,DNA
NA,TRBV10-1,NA,TRBJ1-4,CASSENRLLVGEKLFF,TGCGCCAGCAGTGAGAACCGACTCCTGGTGGGTGAAAAACTGTTTTTT
TRBD2,TRBV5-1,NA,TRBJ2-5,CASSRAGGETQYF,TGCGCCAGCAGCCGGGCGGGAGGAGAGACCCAGTACTTC
NA,TRBV19,NA,TRBJ1-1,CASSADSDTEAFF,TGTGCCAGTAGTGCGGACAGTGACACTGAAGCTTTCTTT
TRBD2,TRBV2,NA,TRBJ2-2,CASRILAGVNTGELFF,TGTGCCAGCCGAATTCTAGCGGGGGTCAACACCGGGGAGCTGTTTTTT
NA,TRBV3-1/TRBV3-2,NA,TRBJ1-1,CASSLRVVGVTEAFF,TGTGCCAGCAGCCTCAGGGTGGTGGGCGTCACTGAAGCTTTCTTT
NA,TRBV3-1/TRBV3-2,NA,TRBJ2-1,CASSRGQGNEQFF,TGTGCCAGCAGCCGGGGCCAGGGAAATGAGCAGTTCTTC
TRBD1,TRBV27,NA,TRBJ2-7,CASSLYRGSYEQYF,TGTGCCAGCAGTTTATACAGGGGATCCTACGAGCAGTACTTC
TRBD2,TRBV5-1,NA,TRBJ2-1,CASSAQTSGGANEQFF,TGCGCCAGCAGCGCCCAGACTAGCGGGGGGGCTAATGAGCAGTTCTTC
NA,TRBV9,NA,TRBJ2-3,CASSRGTDTQYF,TGTGCCAGCAGCAGGGGGACAGATACGCAGTATTTT
NA,TRBV5-1,NA,TRBJ2-2,CASSMEPPGELFF,TGCGCCAGCAGCATGGAGCCCCCCGGGGAGCTGTTTTTT
TRBD1,TRBV7-2,NA,TRBJ2-5,CASSLTAGGQETQYF,TGTGCCAGCAGCTTAACGGCAGGGGGCCAAGAGACCCAGTACTTC
TRBD1,TRBV6-6,NA,TRBJ1-2,CASRSGGASGYTF,TGTGCCAGCAGATCAGGGGGCGCTTCTGGCTACACCTTC
NA,TRBV2,NA,TRBJ1-2,CASSLAGGYTF,TGTGCCAGCTCCCTCGCGGGTGGCTACACCTTC
NA,TRBV9,NA,TRBJ1-2,CASSSGIGLYGYTF,TGTGCCAGCAGCTCAGGGATAGGTCTCTATGGCTACACCTTC
TRBD2,TRBV10-1,NA,TRBJ2-3,CASSESGLAGFDTQYF,TGCGCCAGCAGTGAGTCGGGACTAGCGGGTTTCGATACGCAGTATTTT
TRBD2,TRBV19,NA,TRBJ2-1,CASRPPGGSKYEQFF,TGTGCCAGTAGACCACCCGGGGGGTCGAAGTATGAGCAGTTCTTC
NA,TRBV4-2,once,TRBJ2-1,CASSQDRGDNEQFF,TGTGCCAGCAGCCAAGACCGGGGAGACAATGAGCAGTTCTTC
TRBD2,TRBV3-1/TRBV3-2,NA,TRBJ2-1,CASNPSGIHNEQFF,TGTGCCAGCAACCCTAGCGGGATCCACAATGAGCAGTTCTTC
NA,TRBV5-1,NA,TRBJ1-2,CASSLAPGADYGYTF,TGCGCCAGCAGCTTGGCCCCAGGGGCGGACTATGGCTACACCTTC
NA,TRBV5-1,NA,TRBJ2-3,CASSLTTPYTDTQYF,TGCGCCAGCAGCTTGACAACCCCGTACACAGATACGCAGTATTTT
NA,TRBV6-6,NA,TRBJ1-2,CASSLQGSYGYTF,TGTGCCAGCAGTTTACAGGGAAGCTATGGCTACACCTTC
TRBD2,TRBV3-1/TRBV3-2,once,TRBJ2-5,CASSQGTSVETQYF,TGTGCCAGCAGCCAAGGGACTAGCGTAGAGACCCAGTACTTC
NA,TRBV5-1,once,TRBJ2-7,CASSPMSGPMVDYEQYF,TGCGCCAGCAGCCCGATGTCAGGCCCTATGGTTGACTACGAGCAGTACTTC
NA,TRBV27,NA,TRBJ1-2,CATALFRQAMNYGYTF,TGTGCCACGGCCCTCTTTAGGCAGGCGATGAACTATGGCTACACCTTC
NA,TRBV10-3,NA,TRBJ2-4,CAISETRGRIQYF,TGTGCCATCAGTGAGACCAGGGGCCGGATTCAGTACTTC
NA,TRBV5-5,NA,TRBJ2-7,CASSVTGLPAEEQYF,TGTGCCAGCAGTGTCACGGGACTCCCCGCGGAGGAGCAGTACTTC
TRBD1,TRBV30,NA,TRBJ2-7,CAWSRGQRTYEQYF,TGTGCCTGGAGTAGGGGACAGCGTACCTACGAGCAGTACTTC
NA,TRBV27,NA,TRBJ2-7,CATSPGRMGGEQYF,TGTGCCACCTCCCCGGGACGAATGGGGGGCGAGCAGTACTTC
NA,TRBV28,NA,TRBJ2-1,CASSLFGGKRTNEQFF,TGTGCCAGCAGTTTATTTGGAGGAAAGCGCACGAATGAGCAGTTCTTC
NA,TRBV7-2,NA,TRBJ2-2,CASSLGLMTGELFF,TGTGCCAGCAGCTTGGGACTGATGACCGGGGAGCTGTTTTTT
TRBD1,TRBV10-3,NA,TRBJ2-5,CAISDGDRQETQYF,TGTGCCATCAGTGATGGGGACAGGCAAGAGACCCAGTACTTC
TRBD1,TRBV10-2,once,TRBJ1-1,CASSTTGIPGTEAFF,TGCGCCAGCAGTACGACAGGGATTCCGGGCACTGAAGCTTTCTTT
TRBD2,TRBV6-1,NA,TRBJ2-3,CASSEGGDPFTQYF,TGTGCCAGCAGTGAGGGGGGGGACCCATTTACGCAGTATTTT
NA,TRBV6-2/TRBV6-3,NA,TRBJ2-7,CASSWVESYEQYF,TGTGCCAGCAGTTGGGTGGAGAGCTACGAGCAGTACTTC
TRBD1,TRBV29-1,NA,TRBJ1-5,CSTRTGGGDQPQHF,TGCAGCACCCGGACAGGGGGCGGAGATCAGCCCCAGCATTTT
TRBD2,TRBV6-5,NA,TRBJ2-7,CASSYAGVGEQYF,TGTGCCAGCAGTTACGCGGGGGTTGGCGAGCAGTACTTC
TRBD2,TRBV11-2,medium-sized,TRBJ2-1,CASSLGARGGPDEQFF,TGTGCCAGCAGCTTAGGAGCGCGGGGGGGCCCGGATGAGCAGTTCTTC
NA,TRBV11-2,NA,TRBJ2-3,CASSSGGGPPGTDTQYF,TGTGCCAGCAGCTCCGGGGGTGGGCCCCCAGGCACAGATACGCAGTATTTT
TRBD1,TRBV7-3,NA,TRBJ2-5,CASSPGQGKEIQYF,TGTGCCAGCAGCCCCGGACAGGGGAAAGAGATCCAGTACTTC
NA,TRBV6-6,once,TRBJ1-1,CATKRGGDTEAFF,TGTGCCACCAAGCGGGGGGGGGACACTGAAGCTTTCTTT
NA,TRBV1,NA,TRBJ2-7,CTSSHARTICAEQYF,TGCACCAGCAGCCATGCTCGGACTATATGCGCTGAGCAGTACTTC
TRBD2,TRBV7-6,NA,TRBJ2-3,CASSPEGLAGLNTDTQYF,TGTGCCAGCAGCCCTGAAGGACTAGCTGGCCTCAACACAGATACGCAGTATTTT
TRBD1,TRBV7-2,NA,TRBJ1-5,CASSLGQGGRVPQHF,TGTGCCAGCAGCTTAGGACAGGGGGGAAGGGTGCCCCAGCATTTT
TRBD1,TRBV7-9,NA,TRBJ1-1,CASASAGGNTEAFF,TGTGCCAGCGCTTCCGCAGGGGGAAACACTGAAGCTTTCTTT
NA,TRBV7-2,NA,TRBJ2-3,CASRFARGQYF,TGTGCCAGCAGGTTCGCGCGGGGGCAGTATTTT
TRBD1,TRBV7-9,NA,TRBJ2-5,CASNGQGGDQETQYF,TGTGCCAGCAACGGACAGGGGGGGGACCAAGAGACCCAGTACTTC
NA,TRBV7-2,NA,TRBJ2-2,CASSLDRNTGELFF,TGTGCCAGCAGCTTAGACAGGAACACCGGGGAGCTGTTTTTT
TRBD1,TRBV6-5,NA,TRBJ1-1,CASSSPRQGGRTEAFF,TGTGCCAGCAGTTCTCCCAGACAGGGGGGGCGGACTGAAGCTTTCTTT
TRBD2,TRBV3-1/TRBV3-2,NA,TRBJ2-3,CASSQDASGGVPSTDTQYF,TGTGCCAGCAGCCAAGATGCTAGCGGGGGTGTCCCTAGCACAGATACGCAGTATTTT
NA,TRBV5-1,NA,TRBJ1-1,CASSTGRANTEAFF,TGCGCCAGCTCCACGGGCAGGGCGAACACTGAAGCTTTCTTT
TRBD1,TRBV6-1,NA,TRBJ1-6,CASSDYSTGPGSF,TGTGCCAGCAGTGATTATTCGACAGGGCCAGGTAGTTTT
TRBD1,TRBV2,NA,TRBJ1-1,CARGQGAEAFF,TGTGCCAGGGGACAGGGCGCTGAAGCTTTCTTT
NA,TRBV19,NA,TRBJ1-1,CASKITGTNTEAFF,TGTGCCAGTAAGATCACAGGGACGAACACTGAAGCTTTCTTT
TRBD2,TRBV5-1,NA,TRBJ2-3,CASSSDGLAGTDTQYF,TGCGCCAGCAGCTCGGACGGACTAGCGGGCACAGATACGCAGTATTTT
TRBD2,TRBV5-4,NA,TRBJ2-2,CASSLNLAGQRGTGELFF,TGTGCCAGCAGCTTGAATCTAGCGGGGCAGCGGGGTACCGGGGAGCTGTTTTTT
TRBD2,TRBV19,NA,TRBJ2-4,CASSIGAGGIIQYF,TGTGCCAGTAGTATTGGAGCGGGAGGAATCATTCAGTACTTC
TRBD1,TRBV6-5,NA,TRBJ1-5,CASNRDRGGQPQHF,TGTGCCAGCAACCGAGACAGGGGAGGGCAGCCCCAGCATTTT
NA,TRBV29-1,NA,TRBJ2-7,CSVEGRTEGSSYEQYF,TGCAGCGTTGAAGGAAGAACCGAGGGAAGCTCCTACGAGCAGTACTTC
NA,TRBV10-3,NA,TRBJ2-5,CAISEGLFGGVVETQYF,TGTGCCATCAGTGAGGGCCTTTTCGGGGGAGTAGTTGAGACCCAGTACTTC